This TCR beta chain was sequenced in a study of response to subunit inactivated influenza vaccine. This clonotype came up many times. TCRdb reprocessed the RT-PCR reads with MiXCR, giving one entry per CDR3 protein. The sample consists of more than 600,000 distinct CDR3 sequences, roughly 18% of them appearing once. J lost 0 bases, V lost 3 bases, and 3 bases had no gene match. CDR1 is SGHKS and CDR2 is YYEKEE in the germline V gene (reference sequence). The CDR3 loop spans 16 amino acids. This chain links TRBV5-5 with TRBJ2-1; 10 bases align to TRBD1. This specimen consisted of PBMCs from blood, obtained 5 days after vaccination. This TCR derives from a man aged 45 to 65 who received an inactivated influenza vaccine. CDR3: CASSWGQGTSYNEQFF. CDR3 nucleotide sequence: TGTGCCAGCAGCTGGGGACAGGGGACCTCCTACAATGAGCAGTTCTTC.